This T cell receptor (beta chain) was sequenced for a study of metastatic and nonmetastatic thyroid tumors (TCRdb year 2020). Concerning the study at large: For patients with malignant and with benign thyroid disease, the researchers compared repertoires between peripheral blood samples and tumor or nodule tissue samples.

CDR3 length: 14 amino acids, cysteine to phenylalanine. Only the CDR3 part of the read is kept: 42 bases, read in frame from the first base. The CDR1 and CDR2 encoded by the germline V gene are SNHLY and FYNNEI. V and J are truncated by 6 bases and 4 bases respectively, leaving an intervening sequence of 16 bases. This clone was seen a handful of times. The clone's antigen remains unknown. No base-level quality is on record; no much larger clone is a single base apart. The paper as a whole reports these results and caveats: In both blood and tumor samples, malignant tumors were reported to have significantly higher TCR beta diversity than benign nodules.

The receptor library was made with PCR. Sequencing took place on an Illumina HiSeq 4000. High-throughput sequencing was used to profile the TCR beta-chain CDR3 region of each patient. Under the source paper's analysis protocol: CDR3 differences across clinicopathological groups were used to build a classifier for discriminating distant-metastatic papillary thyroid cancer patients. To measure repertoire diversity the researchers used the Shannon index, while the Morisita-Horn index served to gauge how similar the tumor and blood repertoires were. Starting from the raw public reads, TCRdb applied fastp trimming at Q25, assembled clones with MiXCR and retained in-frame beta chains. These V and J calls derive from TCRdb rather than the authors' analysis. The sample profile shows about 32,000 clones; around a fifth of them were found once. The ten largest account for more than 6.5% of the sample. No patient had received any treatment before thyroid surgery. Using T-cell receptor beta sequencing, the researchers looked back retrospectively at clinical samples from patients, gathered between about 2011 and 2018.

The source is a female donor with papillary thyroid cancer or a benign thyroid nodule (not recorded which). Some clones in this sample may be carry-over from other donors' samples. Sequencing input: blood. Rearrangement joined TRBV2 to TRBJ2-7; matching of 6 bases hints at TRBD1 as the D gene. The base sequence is TGTGCCAGCAGACTGGACAGAGCCTCTTACGAGCAGTACTTC. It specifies CASRLDRASYEQYF.